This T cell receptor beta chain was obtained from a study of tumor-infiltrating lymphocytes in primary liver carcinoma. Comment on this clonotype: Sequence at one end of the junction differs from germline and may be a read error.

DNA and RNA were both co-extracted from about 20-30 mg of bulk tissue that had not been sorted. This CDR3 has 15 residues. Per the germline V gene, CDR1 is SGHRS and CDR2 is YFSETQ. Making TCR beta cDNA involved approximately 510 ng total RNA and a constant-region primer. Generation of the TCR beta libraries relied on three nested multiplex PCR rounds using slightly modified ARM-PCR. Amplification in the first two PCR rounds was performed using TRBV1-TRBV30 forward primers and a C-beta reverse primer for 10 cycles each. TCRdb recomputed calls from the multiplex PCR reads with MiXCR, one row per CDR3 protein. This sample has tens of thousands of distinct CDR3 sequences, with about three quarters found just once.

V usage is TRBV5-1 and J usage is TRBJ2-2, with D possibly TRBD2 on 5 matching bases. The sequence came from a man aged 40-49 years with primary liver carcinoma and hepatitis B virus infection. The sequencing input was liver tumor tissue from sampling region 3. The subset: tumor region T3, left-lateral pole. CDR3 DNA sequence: TGTGCCAGCAGCTTCAGGACCACGAACAACGGGGAGTTATTTTTT. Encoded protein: CASSFRTTNNGELFF.